This T cell receptor (beta chain) is drawn from a study of a mutant IDH1 vaccine in newly diagnosed glioma (dated by TCRdb to the early 2020s). At the level of the whole study: Vaccination began 4-6 weeks after radiotherapy alone, or alongside temozolomide cycles in the chemotherapy-containing groups. Of the 32 patients who were treated, about 62% were male and around 40% were female, and the mean age was about 37 years. Prior to enrollment, standard therapy consisting of radiotherapy alone, temozolomide alone, or radiochemotherapy with temozolomide had been administered to patients, with the combination being received by most patients. Visit V12 was the week-35 safety follow-up and visit V13 was the week-47 end of study. Peripheral blood samples were drawn at six visits, namely V03 (baseline), V05, V07, V10, V12 and V13. Longitudinal TCRB deep sequencing was performed for roughly 24 treated patients wherever samples were available for exploratory analyses. Summary of the overall study and its limitations: Availability determined which PBMC samples were chosen for TCRB deep sequencing. Pseudoprogression seemed to be unrelated to changes in the top peripheral T cell clonotypes found by TCRB sequencing. The authors stated that sample limitations prevented analyses of patient blood samples from being reproduced. Immune responses induced by the vaccine were seen in around 93% of patients across multiple MHC alleles.

Read against the paper, the sample's time point label means: week 47, end of study. Each vaccine dose, consisting of 300 ug of a 20-mer mutant IDH1 peptide in Montanide, was administered subcutaneously with topical imiquimod. Patients received eight vaccinations in weeks 1, 3, 5, 7, 11, 15, 19 and 23, corresponding to visits V03 through V10. Donors had newly diagnosed WHO grade 3 or 4 IDH1-mutant astrocytomas with loss of nuclear ATRX. The samples were drawn from NOA16, a multicentre, single-arm, open-label phase I trial in Germany that tested a mutant IDH1 peptide vaccine in humans for the first time. Genomic DNA for TCRB sequencing was extracted from EDTA blood using the DNeasy Blood and Tissue Kit. Receptor amplification or capture employed the immunoSEQ multiplex PCR assay. Rearranged TCR beta chain sequences were amplified with the hsTCRB Kit following the manufacturer's protocol. Sequencing of TCRB libraries was carried out on an Illumina MiSeq. The study's processing was this. The kit vendor's proprietary platform handled demultiplexing, trimming and gene mapping. Not all clones reach the TCRdb copy of this immuneACCESS table, which keeps in-frame sequences only. Checked studies attribute under half of the gap to unresolved V genes and leave the rest unexplained. V and J calls and clone size are copied from that table; D and trimming were computed from the DNA. The sample table shows some 57,000 clones, and 60% to 85% are seen once. Of the sample, 4.9% falls within the top ten clones.

Looking up the germline V gene (reference sequence) yields CDR1 LNHDA and CDR2 SQIVND. Between the V and J ends, shortened by 5 bases and 0 bases respectively, the junction contains 11 bases. The CDR3 covers 15 residues, taking in both the cysteine and the phenylalanine. Only CDR3 DNA is held: 45 bases, read in frame from base 1. A word on this clone: The antigen this receptor binds is unknown. No base qualities exist here, and no much larger clone lies one base off it.

Here the chain combines TRBV19 and TRBJ1-5; the D gene is not confidently resolved. The receptor comes from a woman in her forties with glioma. Some clones in this sample may be carry-over from other donors' samples. This material consisted of PBMCs, taken from a glioma patient whose treatment included an IDH1 peptide vaccine. This receptor carries the CDR3 CASSSGILSNQPQHF. The DNA sequence is given as TGTGCCAGTAGTTCCGGGATCCTTAGCAATCAGCCCCAGCATTTT.